The rows below give T cell receptor beta chains drawn from one sample of a study of blood T cell repertoires in COVID-19. The protocol was immunoSEQ multiplex PCR, while the TCRdb copy is restricted to in-frame clones and leaves out a portion. The profile shows roughly 72,000 clones, 88% of them singletons. The sample consisted of peripheral blood. All receptors derive from a human donor in a cohort sampled during active COVID-19. Each CDR3 is given with its conserved first and last residue. Fields, in order: clone size, D gene, V gene, J gene, CDR3 DNA, CDR3 protein. The D gene is left open where the match is weak. For some rows the clone size is stated as once, few or many, or as a class when expanded; others skip it.

NA,TRBD2,TRBV9,TRBJ2-1,TGTGCCAGCAGCGTAGACAGCGGGGGGTACAATGAGCAGTTCTTC,CASSVDSGGYNEQFF
NA,NA,TRBV15,TRBJ2-2,TGTGCCACCAGCAGTCGGGGGGCGACCGGGGAGCTGTTTTTT,CATSSRGATGELFF
NA,TRBD2,TRBV5-5,TRBJ2-1,TGTGCCAGCAGCTTGGGGCTAGCGGGGATCAATGAGCAGTTCTTC,CASSLGLAGINEQFF
NA,NA,TRBV27,TRBJ1-6,TGTGCCAGCAAAGAATCCGCGGCCTATAATTCACCCCTCCACTTT,CASKESAAYNSPLHF
NA,TRBD2,TRBV7-9,TRBJ2-2,TGTGCCAGCAGCCGGGGACTAGCGGGAGAGTTAACCGGGGAGCTGTTTTTT,CASSRGLAGELTGELFF
NA,TRBD1,TRBV18,TRBJ1-5,TGTGCCAGCTCACTAGACAGGGACCAGCCCCAGCATTTT,CASSLDRDQPQHF
NA,NA,TRBV7-2,TRBJ1-3,TGTGCCAGCAGCTTAGACTTCGGTGGAAACACCATATATTTT,CASSLDFGGNTIYF
NA,NA,TRBV11-3,TRBJ2-3,TGTGCCAGCAGCTTAGTCCCCGTAGCTAGCGCCTATCTTAGCACAGATACGCAGTATTTT,CASSLVPVASAYLSTDTQYF
NA,TRBD1,TRBV27,TRBJ2-7,TGTGCCAGCAGTTTATACGGACAGGGAATCCATTTC,CASSLYGQGIHF
NA,NA,TRBV7-6,TRBJ1-5,TGTGCCAGCAGCTTAGCGGTGGCTCAGCCCCAGCATTTT,CASSLAVAQPQHF
NA,TRBD1,TRBV30,TRBJ2-3,TGTGCCTGGAGTGCGGGACAGTCTAGCACAGATACGCAGTATTTT,CAWSAGQSSTDTQYF
NA,TRBD1,TRBV7-9,TRBJ2-1,TGTGCCAGCAGCGCGGACAGGGGGCGGTATGAGCAGTTCTTC,CASSADRGRYEQFF
NA,TRBD1,TRBV6-2/TRBV6-3,TRBJ1-1,TGTGCCAGCAGTCTTCGGACAGGGTGGGACACTGAAGCTTTCTTT,CASSLRTGWDTEAFF
few,NA,TRBV7-3,TRBJ2-3,TGTGCCAGCAGCTTAGCAGGGGGCACAGATACGCAGTATTTT,CASSLAGGTDTQYF
NA,NA,TRBV6-6,TRBJ2-2,TGTGCCAACGGAGGGACAGAGAACACCGGGGAGCTGTTTTTT,CANGGTENTGELFF
NA,NA,TRBV4-1,TRBJ1-1,TGCGCCAGCAGCCAAGATCGCGGAGAGTTGGACACTGAAGCTTTCTTT,CASSQDRGELDTEAFF
few,NA,TRBV19,TRBJ1-3,TGTGCCAGTAGTCCACGGGGGGCTGGTGGAAACACCATATATTTT,CASSPRGAGGNTIYF
NA,NA,TRBV4-1,TRBJ1-2,TGCGCCAGCAGCCAAGCGGCAGGCCTCTATGGCTACACCTTC,CASSQAAGLYGYTF
NA,NA,TRBV2,TRBJ2-3,TGTGCCAGCAGTGAACCCCCAGGGGATACGCAGTATTTT,CASSEPPGDTQYF
NA,NA,TRBV18,TRBJ1-4,TGTGCCAGCTCACCTACGGGAGCAACTAATGAAAAACTGTTTTTT,CASSPTGATNEKLFF
NA,NA,TRBV4-1,TRBJ1-5,TGCGCCAGCAGCCCACAGGGCTGGGATCAGCCCCAGCATTTT,CASSPQGWDQPQHF
NA,NA,TRBV24-1,TRBJ2-1,TGTGCCACCAGTGACCGGACCCTAGCCAATGAGCAGTTCTTC,CATSDRTLANEQFF
NA,TRBD2,TRBV7-2,TRBJ2-7,TGTGCCAGCAGCTTAGATTCTAGCGGGAGTTACGAGCAGTACTTC,CASSLDSSGSYEQYF
NA,TRBD1,TRBV6-5,TRBJ2-7,TGTGCCAGCAGCTGGGGACAGGGGTACGAGCAGTACTTC,CASSWGQGYEQYF
NA,TRBD2,TRBV3-1/TRBV3-2,TRBJ2-1,TGTGCCAGCAGCCAAGAACTAGCGAGGAGCTCCTACAATGAGCAGTTCTTC,CASSQELARSSYNEQFF
NA,TRBD2,TRBV7-2,TRBJ2-1,TGTGCCAGCAGCATGGGACTAAATAATGAGCAGTTCTTC,CASSMGLNNEQFF
NA,TRBD1,TRBV7-9,TRBJ2-2,TGTGCCAGCAGTCCACAGTCGACAGGGGCGGCCGGGGAGCTGTTTTTT,CASSPQSTGAAGELFF
NA,NA,TRBV5-1,TRBJ2-3,TGCGCCAGCAGCTTGGCCCTACGTTCTACGCAGTATTTT,CASSLALRSTQYF
NA,TRBD2,TRBV4-2,TRBJ2-5,TGTGCCAGCAGCCATCGGACTAGCGGGGGTGAAGTAGAGACCCAGTACTTC,CASSHRTSGGEVETQYF
few,TRBD1,TRBV7-9,TRBJ1-6,TGTGCCAGCAGCCAGACAGGGAATTCACCCCTCCACTTT,CASSQTGNSPLHF
NA,NA,TRBV6-6,TRBJ1-2,TGTGCCAGCAGTTACTTCGGGACAAACTATGGCTACACCTTC,CASSYFGTNYGYTF
NA,TRBD2,TRBV5-1,TRBJ2-2,TGCGCCAGCAGCCGCACTAGCGGCACCGGGGAGCTGTTTTTT,CASSRTSGTGELFF
NA,TRBD2,TRBV6-5,TRBJ2-3,TGTGCCAGCAGTCCGACTAGCGGGAGACGAGATACGCAGTATTTT,CASSPTSGRRDTQYF
NA,NA,TRBV9,TRBJ2-7,TGTGCCAGCAGCCTGGGGACACAGAGCATCTACGAGCAGTACTTC,CASSLGTQSIYEQYF
NA,TRBD1,TRBV6-6,TRBJ2-7,TGTGCCAGCACCCGAAGCCGGGACAGGGCCTACGAGCAGTACTTC,CASTRSRDRAYEQYF
NA,NA,TRBV30,TRBJ1-1,TGTGCCCGGAAGCGACAGATTAACACTGAAGCTTTCTTT,CARKRQINTEAFF
NA,TRBD2,TRBV19,TRBJ2-5,TGTGCCAGTAGTATAGATCCCCAGACTAGCGGGAGGAGGGGACTTAGGGAGACCCAGTACTTC,CASSIDPQTSGRRGLRETQYF
NA,NA,TRBV6-2/TRBV6-3,TRBJ2-7,TGTGCCAGCAGTTACTTCGACAGGTCCGAGCAGTACTTC,CASSYFDRSEQYF
NA,TRBD1,TRBV5-1,TRBJ1-2,TGCGCCAGCAGCACGGCACAGGGGGCGGAGGATGGCTACACCTTC,CASSTAQGAEDGYTF
NA,NA,TRBV7-9,TRBJ1-2,TGTGCCAGCAGCTTAAGGGGGTGGGATGGCTACACCTTC,CASSLRGWDGYTF
NA,NA,TRBV3-1/TRBV3-2,TRBJ1-2,TGTGCCAGCAGCTCCCGGACTGTTTATGGCTACACCTTC,CASSSRTVYGYTF
NA,TRBD2,TRBV9,TRBJ2-3,TGTGCCAGCAGCGTGGTAGCGGGAGGGCATGGTACGCAGTATTTT,CASSVVAGGHGTQYF
once,NA,TRBV28,TRBJ2-4,TGTGCCAGCACTCTATCTAGCGAGAAACAAAACATTCAGTACTTC,CASTLSSEKQNIQYF
once,NA,TRBV7-3,TRBJ1-1,TGTGCCAGCAGCCCGGGACACTCGAACACTGAAGCTTTCTTT,CASSPGHSNTEAFF
NA,NA,TRBV4-1,TRBJ1-3,TGCGCCAGCAGCCAAGTCCTAGGGGCCGAAAACACCATATATTTT,CASSQVLGAENTIYF
NA,TRBD1,TRBV30,TRBJ1-2,TGTGCCTGGAACAGGGGGAACCCCTATGGCTACACCTTC,CAWNRGNPYGYTF
NA,NA,TRBV30,TRBJ1-2,TGTGCCTGGAGTGTCGGGGGGCCTAACTATGGCTACACCTTC,CAWSVGGPNYGYTF
NA,TRBD1,TRBV6-1,TRBJ2-7,TGTGCCAGCAGTGAACGCCCCCCGACAGGGCCCCACTCCTACGAGCAGTACTTC,CASSERPPTGPHSYEQYF
NA,NA,TRBV19,TRBJ2-7,TGTGCCAGTACCGGCGGGGCCTACGAGCAGTACTTC,CASTGGAYEQYF
NA,NA,TRBV23-1,TRBJ2-7,TGCGCCAGCAGCCTAGCTACTCAGTACTTC,CASSLATQYF
once,TRBD2,TRBV24-1,TRBJ2-3,TGTGCCACCAGTGATCCAACTAGCGGGAGAGCAGATACGCAGTATTTT,CATSDPTSGRADTQYF
NA,NA,TRBV11-3,TRBJ1-1,TGTGCCAGAGGACAGCGGAACACTGAAGCTTTCTTT,CARGQRNTEAFF
NA,TRBD2,TRBV9,TRBJ2-3,TGTGCCAGCAGCGTAGGAATTAGCGGGGTATCTAGCACAGATACGCAGTATTTT,CASSVGISGVSSTDTQYF
NA,NA,TRBV7-2,TRBJ2-3,TGTGCCAGCAGCTTAGGTCTGACTAGCACAGATACGCAGTATTTT,CASSLGLTSTDTQYF